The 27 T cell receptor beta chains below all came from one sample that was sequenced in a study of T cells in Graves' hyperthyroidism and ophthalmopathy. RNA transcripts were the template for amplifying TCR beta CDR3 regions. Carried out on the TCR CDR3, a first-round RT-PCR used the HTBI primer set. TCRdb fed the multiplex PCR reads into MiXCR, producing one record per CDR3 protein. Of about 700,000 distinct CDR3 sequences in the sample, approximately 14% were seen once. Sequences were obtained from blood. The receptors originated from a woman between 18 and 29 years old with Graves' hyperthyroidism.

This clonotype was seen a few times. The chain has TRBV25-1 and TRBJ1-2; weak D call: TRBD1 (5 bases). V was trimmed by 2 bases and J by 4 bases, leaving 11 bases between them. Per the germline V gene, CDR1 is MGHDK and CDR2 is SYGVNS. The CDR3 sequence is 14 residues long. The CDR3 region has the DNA TGTGCCAGCAGTGAACGGGGGGGAGGCTATGGCTACACCTTC. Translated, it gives CASSERGGGYGYTF.

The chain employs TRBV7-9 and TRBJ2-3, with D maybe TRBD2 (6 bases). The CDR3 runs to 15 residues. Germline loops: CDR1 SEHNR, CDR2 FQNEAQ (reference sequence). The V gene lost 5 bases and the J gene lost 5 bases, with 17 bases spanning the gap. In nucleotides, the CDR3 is TGTGCCAGCAGCCTGGGGGGTCCGGTAGGAGATACGCAGTATTTT. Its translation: CASSLGGPVGDTQYF.

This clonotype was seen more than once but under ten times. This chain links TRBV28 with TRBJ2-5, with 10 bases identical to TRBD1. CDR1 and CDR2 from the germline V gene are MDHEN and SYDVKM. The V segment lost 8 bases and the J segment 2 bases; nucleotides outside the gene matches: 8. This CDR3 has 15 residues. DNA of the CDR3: TGTGCCAGCTCGCGGCAGGGACAGGGGCAAGAGACCCAGTACTTC. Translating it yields CASSRQGQGQETQYF.

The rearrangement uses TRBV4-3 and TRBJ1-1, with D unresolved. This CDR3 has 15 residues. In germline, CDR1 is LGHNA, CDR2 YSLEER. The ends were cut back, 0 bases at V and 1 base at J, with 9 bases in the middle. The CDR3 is CASSQDFHENTEAFF. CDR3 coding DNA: TGCGCCAGCAGCCAAGATTTTCATGAGAACACTGAAGCTTTCTTT.

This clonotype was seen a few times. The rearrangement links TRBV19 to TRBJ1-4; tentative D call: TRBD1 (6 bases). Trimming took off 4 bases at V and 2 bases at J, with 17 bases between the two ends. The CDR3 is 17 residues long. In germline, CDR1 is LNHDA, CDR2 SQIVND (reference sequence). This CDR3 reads CASSRGTPGATNEKLFF. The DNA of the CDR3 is TGTGCCAGTAGTAGAGGGACCCCGGGGGCTACTAATGAAAAACTGTTTTTT.

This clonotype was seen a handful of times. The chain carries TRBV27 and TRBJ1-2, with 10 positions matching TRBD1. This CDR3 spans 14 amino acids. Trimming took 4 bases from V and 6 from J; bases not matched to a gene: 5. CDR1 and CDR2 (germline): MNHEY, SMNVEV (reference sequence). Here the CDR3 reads CASSSGQGVNGYTF. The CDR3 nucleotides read TGTGCCAGCAGTTCCGGACAGGGGGTTAATGGCTACACCTTC.

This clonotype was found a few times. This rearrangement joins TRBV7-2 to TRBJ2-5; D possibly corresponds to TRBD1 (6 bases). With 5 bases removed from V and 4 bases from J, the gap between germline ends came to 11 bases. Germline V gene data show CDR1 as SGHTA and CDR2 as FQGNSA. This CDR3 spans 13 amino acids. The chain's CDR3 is CASSQGIRETQYF. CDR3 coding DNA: TGTGCCAGCAGCCAGGGGATCAGAGAGACCCAGTACTTC.

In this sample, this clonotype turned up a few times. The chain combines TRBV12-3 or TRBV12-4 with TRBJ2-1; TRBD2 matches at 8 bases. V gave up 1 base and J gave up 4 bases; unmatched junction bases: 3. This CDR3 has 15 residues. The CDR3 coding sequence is TGTGCCAGCAGTTTAGGCAAGCGGGGGTACAATGAGCAGTTCTTC. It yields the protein CASSLGKRGYNEQFF.

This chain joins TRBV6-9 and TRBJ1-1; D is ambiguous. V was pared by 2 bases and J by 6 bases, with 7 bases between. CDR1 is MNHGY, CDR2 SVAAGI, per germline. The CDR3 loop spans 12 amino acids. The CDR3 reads CASSYGQPEAFF. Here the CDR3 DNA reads TGTGCCAGCAGTTATGGCCAGCCTGAAGCTTTCTTT.

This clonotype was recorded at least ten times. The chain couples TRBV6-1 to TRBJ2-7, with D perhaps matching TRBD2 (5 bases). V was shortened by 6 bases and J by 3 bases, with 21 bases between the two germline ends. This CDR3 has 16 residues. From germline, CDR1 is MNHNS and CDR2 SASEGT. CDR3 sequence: CASRLRPESRVYEQYF. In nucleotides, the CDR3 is TGTGCCAGCAGATTACGACCAGAATCGAGGGTCTACGAGCAGTACTTC.

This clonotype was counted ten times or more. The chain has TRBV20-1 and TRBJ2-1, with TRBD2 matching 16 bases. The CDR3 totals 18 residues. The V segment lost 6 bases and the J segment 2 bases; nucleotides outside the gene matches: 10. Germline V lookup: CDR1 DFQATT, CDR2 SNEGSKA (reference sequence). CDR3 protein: CSAPPGTSGRATYNEQFF. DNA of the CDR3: TGCAGTGCACCCCCCGGGACTAGCGGGAGGGCCACCTACAATGAGCAGTTCTTC.

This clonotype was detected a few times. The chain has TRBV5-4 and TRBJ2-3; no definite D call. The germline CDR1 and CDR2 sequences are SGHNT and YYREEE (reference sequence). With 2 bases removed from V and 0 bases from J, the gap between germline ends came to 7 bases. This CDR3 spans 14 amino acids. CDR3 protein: CASSFSSSTDTQYF. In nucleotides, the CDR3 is TGTGCCAGCAGCTTTTCCAGCAGCACAGATACGCAGTATTTT.

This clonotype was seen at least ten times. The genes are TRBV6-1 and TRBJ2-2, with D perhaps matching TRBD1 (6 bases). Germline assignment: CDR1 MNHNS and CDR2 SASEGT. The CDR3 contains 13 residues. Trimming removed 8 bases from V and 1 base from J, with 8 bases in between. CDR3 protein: CASGGQNTGELFF. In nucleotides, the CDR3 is TGTGCCAGCGGGGGACAGAACACCGGGGAGCTGTTTTTT.

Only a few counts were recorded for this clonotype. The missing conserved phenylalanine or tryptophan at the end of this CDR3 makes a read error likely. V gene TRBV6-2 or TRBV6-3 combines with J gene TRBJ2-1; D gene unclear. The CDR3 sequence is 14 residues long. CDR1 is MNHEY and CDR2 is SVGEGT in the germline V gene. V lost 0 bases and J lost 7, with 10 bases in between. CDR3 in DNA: TGTGCCAGCAGTTACTCGTTGGAAGTAAATGAGCAGTTCCTC. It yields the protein CASSYSLEVNEQFL.

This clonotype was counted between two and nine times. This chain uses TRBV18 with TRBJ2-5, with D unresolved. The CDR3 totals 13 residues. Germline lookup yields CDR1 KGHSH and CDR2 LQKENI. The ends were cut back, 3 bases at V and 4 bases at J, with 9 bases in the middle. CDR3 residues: CASSPALGETQYF. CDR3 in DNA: TGTGCCAGCTCACCTGCCTTAGGAGAGACCCAGTACTTC.

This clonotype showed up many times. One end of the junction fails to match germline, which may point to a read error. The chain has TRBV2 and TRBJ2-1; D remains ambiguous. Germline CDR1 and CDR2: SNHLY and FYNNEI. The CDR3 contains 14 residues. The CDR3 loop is CASTERLLTNEQFF. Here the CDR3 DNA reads TGTGCCAGCACTGAACGCCTTCTAACCAATGAGCAGTTCTTC. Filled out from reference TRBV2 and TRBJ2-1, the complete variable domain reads EPEVTQTPSHQVTQMGQEVILRCVPISNHLYFYWYRQILGQKVEFLVSFYNNEISEKSEIFDDQFSVERPDGSNFTLKIRSTKLEDSAMYFCASTERLLTNEQFFGPGTRLTVL.

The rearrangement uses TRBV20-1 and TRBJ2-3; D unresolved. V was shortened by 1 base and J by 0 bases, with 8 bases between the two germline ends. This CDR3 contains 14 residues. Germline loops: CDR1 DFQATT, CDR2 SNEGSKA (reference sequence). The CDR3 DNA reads TGCAGTGCTAGAGTGCTAGATAGCACAGATACGCAGTATTTT. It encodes CSARVLDSTDTQYF.

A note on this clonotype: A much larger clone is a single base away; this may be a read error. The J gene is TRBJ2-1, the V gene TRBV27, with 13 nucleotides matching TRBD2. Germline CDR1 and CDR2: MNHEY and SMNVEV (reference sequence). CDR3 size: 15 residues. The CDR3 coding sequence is TGTGCCAGCAGCTCCACTAGCGGGAGGGGCGATGAGCAGTCCTTC. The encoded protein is CASSSTSGRGDEQSF.

DNA for the CDR3: TGTGCCAGCAGTTTTGAACCCGGGTACTACAATGAGCAGTTCTTC. Translated: CASSFEPGYYNEQFF. J is TRBJ2-1 and V is TRBV6-2 or TRBV6-3; no firm D call. The length of the CDR3 is 15 residues. V dropped 4 bases and J dropped 3 bases, with 13 bases sitting between them. Germline CDR1 is MNHEY and CDR2 is SVGEGT.

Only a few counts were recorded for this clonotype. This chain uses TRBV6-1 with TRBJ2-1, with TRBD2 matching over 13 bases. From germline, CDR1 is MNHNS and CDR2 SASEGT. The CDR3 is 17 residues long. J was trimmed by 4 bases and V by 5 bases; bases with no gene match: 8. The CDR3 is CASSSFTGLAGYNEQFF. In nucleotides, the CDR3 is TGTGCCAGCAGTTCATTCACGGGACTAGCGGGGTACAATGAGCAGTTCTTC.

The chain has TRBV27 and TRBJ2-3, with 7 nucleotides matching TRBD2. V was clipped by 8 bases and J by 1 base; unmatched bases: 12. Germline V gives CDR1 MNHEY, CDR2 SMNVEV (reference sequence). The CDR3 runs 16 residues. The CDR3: CASGWLLADGTDTQYF. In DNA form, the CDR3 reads TGTGCCAGCGGCTGGCTCCTAGCGGACGGCACAGATACGCAGTATTTT.

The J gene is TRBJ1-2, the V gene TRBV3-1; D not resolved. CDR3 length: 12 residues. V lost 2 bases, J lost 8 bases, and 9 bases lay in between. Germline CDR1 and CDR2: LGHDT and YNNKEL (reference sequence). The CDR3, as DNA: TGTGCCAGCAGCCAACTAAGGAGCGGCTACACCTTC. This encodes CASSQLRSGYTF.

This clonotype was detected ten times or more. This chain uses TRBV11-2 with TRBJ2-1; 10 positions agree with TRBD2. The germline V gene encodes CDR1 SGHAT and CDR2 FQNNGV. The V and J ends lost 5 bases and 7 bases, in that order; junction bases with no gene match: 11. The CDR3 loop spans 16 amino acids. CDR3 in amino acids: CASSPRLAGVGNEQFF. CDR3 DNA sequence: TGTGCCAGCAGCCCCCGCCTAGCGGGAGTGGGAAATGAGCAGTTCTTC.

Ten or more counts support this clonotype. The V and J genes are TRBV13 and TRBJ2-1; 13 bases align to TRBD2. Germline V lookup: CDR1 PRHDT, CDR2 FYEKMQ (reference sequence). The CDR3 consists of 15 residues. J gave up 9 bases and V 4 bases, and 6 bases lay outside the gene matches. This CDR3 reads CASSSGLAGVGEQFF. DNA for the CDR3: TGTGCCAGCAGCTCCGGACTAGCGGGAGTGGGTGAGCAGTTCTTC.

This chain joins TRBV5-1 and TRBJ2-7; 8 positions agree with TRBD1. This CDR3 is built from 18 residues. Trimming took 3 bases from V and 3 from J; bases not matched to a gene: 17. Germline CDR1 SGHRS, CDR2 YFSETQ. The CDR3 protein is CASSYTPTRTGFYYEQYF. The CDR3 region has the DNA TGCGCCAGCAGCTATACACCGACCCGGACAGGGTTTTACTACGAGCAGTACTTC.

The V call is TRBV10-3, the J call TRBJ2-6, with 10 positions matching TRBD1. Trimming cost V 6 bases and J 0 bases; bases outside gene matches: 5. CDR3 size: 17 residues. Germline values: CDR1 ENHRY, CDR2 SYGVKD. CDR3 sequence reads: CAIRTGTGDSGANVLTF. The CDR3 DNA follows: TGTGCCATCAGGACCGGGACAGGGGACTCTGGGGCCAACGTCCTGACTTTC.

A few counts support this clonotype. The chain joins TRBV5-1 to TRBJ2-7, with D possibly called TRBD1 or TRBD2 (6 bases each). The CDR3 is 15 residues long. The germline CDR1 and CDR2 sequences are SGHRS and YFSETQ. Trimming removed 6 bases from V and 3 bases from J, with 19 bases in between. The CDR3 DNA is TGCGCCAGCAACTCTCTGCCGGGGGCGATCTACGAGCAGTACTTC. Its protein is CASNSLPGAIYEQYF.